These 29 T cell receptor beta chains came from one sample sequenced in a study of CD4+ T cells in melanoma (dated by TCRdb to 2021 to 2024). Library preparation was by the immunoSEQ multiplex PCR assay. TCRdb mirrors the immuneACCESS table, restricted to in-frame sequences. Some clones are absent from its copies; in checked studies, under half trace to an unresolved V gene, and the reason for the others is unknown. This sample lists about 5,000 clones; around two thirds were detected once. In total, the top ten clones hold about 20% of the sample. The sample was cells from a culture (not recorded whether cultured in vitro). The receptors originated from a human donor with melanoma.

V and J are TRBV7-6 and TRBJ2-7, with 9 bases matching TRBD1. The J segment lost 2 bases and the V segment lost 4 bases, leaving 21 bases of the junction unmatched. This CDR3 region has 20 residues. Germline lookup yields CDR1 SGHVS and CDR2 FNYEAQ. The CDR3 region is CASSSPPVPGQGSGAYEQYF. The CDR3 DNA reads TGTGCCAGCAGCTCACCGCCCGTCCCGGGACAGGGTTCGGGGGCCTACGAGCAGTACTTC.

This chain links TRBV7-3 with TRBJ2-1; 10 bases match TRBD2. The CDR3 spans 14 residues. From germline, CDR1 is SGHTA and CDR2 FQGTGA. V was clipped by 4 bases and J by 8 bases; unmatched bases: 5. The CDR3 DNA reads as TGTGCCAGCAGCTCGCCCACTAGCGGGGATGAGCAGTTCTTC. Translated: CASSSPTSGDEQFF.

By its share, this clone is large. The rearrangement uses TRBV15 and TRBJ2-7; TRBD2 agrees at 10 bases. The CDR3 contains 15 residues. Germline V gene data show CDR1 as LNHNV and CDR2 as YYDKDF (reference sequence). V was clipped by 0 bases and J by 5 bases; unmatched bases: 4. For the CDR3, the DNA is TGTGCCACCAGCAGAGAGGGGCTAGCGGGGGACGAGCAGTACTTC. It specifies CATSREGLAGDEQYF.

This rearrangement joins TRBV4-2 to TRBJ2-7; 7 positions match TRBD2. CDR3 size: 16 residues. The trim removed 0 bases at V and 2 bases at J, leaving 7 bases unmatched. CDR1 is LGHNA, CDR2 YNFKEQ, per germline. The CDR3 loop reads CASSQDSSGETYEQYF. The CDR3 nucleotides read TGTGCCAGCAGCCAAGATAGCAGCGGGGAGACCTACGAGCAGTACTTC.

This clone was picked up a small number of times. The V gene is TRBV6-6, the J gene TRBJ1-6, with D possibly matching TRBD1 (5 bases). V was pared by 8 bases and J by 7 bases, with 15 bases between. Germline V gene sequence: CDR1 MNHNY, CDR2 SVGAGI (reference sequence). The CDR3 covers 14 residues. CDR3 nucleotides: TGTGCCAGCTCCCTGGGGGAATACAATTCACCCCTCCACTTT. Encoded protein: CASSLGEYNSPLHF.

The chain has TRBV13 and TRBJ2-7, with D possibly being TRBD1 or TRBD2 (6 bases each). V was pared by 3 bases and J by 6 bases, with 9 bases between. Germline loops: CDR1 PRHDT, CDR2 FYEKMQ (reference sequence). This CDR3 spans 12 amino acids. The CDR3 spells CASSFRGPEQYF. CDR3 nucleotides: TGTGCCAGCAGCTTTCGGGGGCCCGAGCAGTACTTC.

The J gene is TRBJ2-7, the V gene TRBV25-1; 9 nucleotides agree with TRBD1. The CDR3 runs to 15 residues. Germline V CDR1 and CDR2: MGHDK, SYGVNS. V lost 4 bases and J lost 4; bases outside the gene matches: 8. CDR3 bases: TGTGCCAGCAGTGGGACCGGGACAGGGTCATACGAGCAGTACTTC. Amino acid sequence: CASSGTGTGSYEQYF.

The rearrangement links TRBV27 to TRBJ2-7; tentatively, D is TRBD1 (5 bases). The V end was cut by 2 bases, the J end by 3 bases, with 11 bases between. CDR1 is MNHEY and CDR2 is SMNVEV in the germline V gene (reference sequence). This CDR3 has 14 amino acids. CDR3 DNA: TGTGCCAGCAGTTTAAGGGGTAAGGTCTACGAGCAGTACTTC. Encoded protein: CASSLRGKVYEQYF.

Relative to its sample, this clone is medium-sized (0.01 to 0.1%). The chain carries TRBV4-1 and TRBJ1-5; D gene uncertain. CDR1 is MGHRA, CDR2 YSYEKL, per germline. V lost 0 bases and J lost 2, with 8 bases in between. The CDR3 contains 15 residues. Written as DNA, the CDR3 is TGCGCCAGCAGCCAAGAGGCGCCGGGCAATCAGCCCCAGCATTTT. Residues: CASSQEAPGNQPQHF.

This clone was seen a handful of times. This rearrangement joins TRBV9 to TRBJ1-1; perhaps TRBD1 as D (5 bases). Germline values: CDR1 SGDLS, CDR2 YYNGEE. The CDR3 totals 12 residues. V was trimmed by 3 bases and J by 6 bases, leaving 9 bases between them. Here the CDR3 reads CASSDSGAEAFF. The CDR3 nucleotides are TGTGCCAGCAGCGATTCGGGGGCTGAAGCTTTCTTT.

The chain joins TRBV10-3 to TRBJ2-3; D possibly matches TRBD1 or TRBD2 (7 bases each). The CDR3 contains 14 residues. Germline V lookup: CDR1 ENHRY, CDR2 SYGVKD. With 6 bases removed from V and 2 bases from J, the gap between germline ends came to 12 bases. The CDR3 DNA follows: TGTGCCATCAGGCAGGGGGGGAACACAGATACGCAGTATTTT. Protein: CAIRQGGNTDTQYF.

This clone counts as large. This chain connects TRBV28 to TRBJ1-2; possibly TRBD1 for D (5 bases). This CDR3 comprises 13 residues. V lost 7 bases to trimming and J lost 4 bases, with 13 bases between them. Germline CDR1 MDHEN, CDR2 SYDVKM. The CDR3 sequence: CASTLTGGYGYTF. The CDR3 DNA reads TGTGCCAGCACCTTAACCGGGGGCTATGGCTACACCTTC.

The chain links TRBV19 to TRBJ2-7, with 9 bases lining up with TRBD2. V lost 4 bases and J lost 0; bases outside the gene matches: 1. Germline lookup yields CDR1 LNHDA and CDR2 SQIVND (reference sequence). This CDR3 has 14 amino acids. The CDR3 sequence is CASSTSGASYEQYF. The CDR3 nucleotides are TGTGCCAGTAGTACTAGCGGGGCCTCCTACGAGCAGTACTTC.

This clone is termed large (0.1 to 1%). The V and J genes are TRBV30 and TRBJ2-2; possibly TRBD1 for D (8 bases). Germline loops: CDR1 GTSNPN, CDR2 SVGIG (reference sequence). Trimming stripped 3 bases from V and 0 bases from J, with 17 bases between. The CDR3 loop spans 17 amino acids. CDR3 DNA: TGTGCCTGGAGCCCTCGGACAGGGACTACGAACACCGGGGAGCTGTTTTTT. It specifies CAWSPRTGTTNTGELFF.

This clone has more than one count but fewer than ten. The chain recombines TRBV15 with TRBJ1-1; no reliable D call. The CDR3 runs to 12 residues. The V and J ends lost 6 bases and 3 bases respectively, with 8 bases between them. Looked up from germline, CDR1 is LNHNV and CDR2 is YYDKDF (reference sequence). The DNA for the CDR3 is TGTGCCACCAGGAAAGGCCACACTGAAGCTTTCTTT. As protein: CATRKGHTEAFF. Looking up the rest from reference TRBV15 and TRBJ1-1 gives the full variable domain: DAMVIQNPRYQVTQFGKPVTLSCSQTLNHNVMYWYQQKSSQAPKLLFHYYDKDFNNEADTPDNFQSRRPNTSFCFLDIRSPGLGDTAMYLCATRKGHTEAFFGQGTRLTVV.

This clone was seen a handful of times. J is TRBJ2-7 and V is TRBV7-2; D gene ambiguous. V was pared by 6 bases and J by 3 bases, with 21 bases between. This CDR3 spans 16 amino acids. Germline CDR1 is SGHTA and CDR2 is FQGNSA. The CDR3 reads CASRESSVQRIYEQYF. DNA for the CDR3: TGTGCCAGCAGAGAATCAAGTGTTCAGAGGATCTACGAGCAGTACTTC.

The chain's CDR3 is CASSDRRGEPTGYEQYF. The CDR3 nucleotides are TGTGCCAGCAGTGATCGGCGCGGGGAACCGACGGGGTACGAGCAGTACTTC. The chain employs TRBV2 and TRBJ2-7; tentatively, D is TRBD2 (6 bases). Trimming left V 3 bases short and J 4 bases short, with 22 bases between. Germline V gives CDR1 SNHLY, CDR2 FYNNEI. The CDR3 sequence is 17 residues long.

Comment on this clone: At the DNA level, this CDR3 is encoded by other sequences in the same sample as well. The genes are TRBV5-6 and TRBJ1-4; the match to TRBD1 covers 7 bases. This CDR3 region has 14 residues. The V gene end was trimmed by 0 bases and the J gene end by 6 bases; junction bases not matched to a gene: 2. Germline V lookup: CDR1 SGHDT, CDR2 YYEEEE. The CDR3 DNA sequence: TGTGCCAGCAGCTTGGGCAGGGGGTATGAAAAACTGTTTTTT. Its translation: CASSLGRGYEKLFF.

This clone was detected a few times. The chain couples TRBV7-9 to TRBJ1-1; 7 bases agree with TRBD1. V lost 0 bases to trimming and J lost 8 bases; unmatched junction nucleotides: 12. CDR1 is SEHNR, CDR2 FQNEAQ, per germline (reference sequence). The CDR3 has 16 amino acids. In DNA, the CDR3 is TGTGCCAGCAGCTTAGCGATTGGACAGGAAGGTTTCGAAGCTTTCTTT. This codes for CASSLAIGQEGFEAFF.

By frequency in the sample, this clone is medium-sized. This chain links TRBV6-5 with TRBJ1-1; tentatively, D is TRBD1 (5 bases). This CDR3 contains 16 residues. The V gene's germline CDR1 is MNHEY and CDR2 SVGAGI. Trimming stripped 0 bases from V and 1 base from J, with 12 bases between. The DNA of the CDR3 is TGTGCCAGCAGTTACTCGAAGGGGCAGGGGAACACTGAAGCTTTCTTT. Translating it yields CASSYSKGQGNTEAFF.

The chain combines TRBV30 with TRBJ1-2, with 12 bases that match TRBD1. Germline trimming cut 4 bases from V and 0 bases from J; bases unmatched to any gene: 3. The germline V gene encodes CDR1 GTSNPN and CDR2 SVGIG (reference sequence). CDR3 length: 15 residues. The CDR3 reads CAWMGQGASNYGYTF. In DNA form, the CDR3 reads TGTGCCTGGATGGGACAGGGGGCTTCTAACTATGGCTACACCTTC.

The chain recombines TRBV6-5 with TRBJ1-1, with D uncertain. CDR3 length: 15 residues. Germline-derived CDR1 and CDR2 are MNHEY and SVGAGI. V was clipped by 0 bases and J by 1 base, with 9 bases between them. CDR3 region: CASSYSPPGNTEAFF. In DNA, the CDR3 is TGTGCCAGCAGTTACTCACCCCCCGGGAACACTGAAGCTTTCTTT.

The chain uses TRBV12-3 or TRBV12-4 and TRBJ2-7; D is perhaps TRBD2 (5 bases). V lost 8 bases and J lost 1, with 12 bases in between. The CDR3 is 13 amino acids. In nucleotides, the CDR3 is TGTGCCAGCCGCAGAGGGCAATCCTACGAGCAGTACTTC. Amino acid sequence: CASRRGQSYEQYF.

This clone showed up just a few times. Other DNA sequences in the same sample also yield this CDR3. CDR3 bases: TGCGCCAGCAGCCAAGATTCGTCCCTAAGCTACGAGCAGTACTTC. Its translation: CASSQDSSLSYEQYF. The chain links TRBV4-3 to TRBJ2-7, with unresolved D. CDR3 length: 15 residues. V lost 0 bases and J lost 3, with 12 bases in between. CDR1 and CDR2 from the germline V gene are LGHNA and YSLEER.

The V call is TRBV6-5, the J call TRBJ1-1; D not certain. Germline V gene lookup returns CDR1 MNHEY and CDR2 SVGAGI. The V end was cut by 0 bases, the J end by 2 bases, with 10 bases between. This CDR3 has 15 residues. The CDR3, as DNA: TGTGCCAGCAGTTACTCGAACTCCGTCAACACTGAAGCTTTCTTT. Encoded protein: CASSYSNSVNTEAFF.

V is TRBV27 and J is TRBJ2-1; D not resolved. Germline V gene data show CDR1 as MNHEY and CDR2 as SMNVEV (reference sequence). The ends were cut back, 8 bases at V and 4 bases at J, with 6 bases in the middle. CDR3 length: 11 amino acids. The CDR3 sequence is CASRIYNEQFF. The DNA for the CDR3 is TGTGCCAGCCGGATTTACAATGAGCAGTTCTTC.

This clone is labeled medium-sized (0.01 to 0.1%). CDR3 DNA sequence: TGTGCCAGCAGTTACACGTTGGGGAGCTCCTACAATGAGCAGTTCTTC. Residues: CASSYTLGSSYNEQFF. The chain uses TRBV6-5 and TRBJ2-1; weak D call: TRBD2 (5 bases). The CDR3 covers 16 residues. Trimming took off 2 bases at V and 0 bases at J, with 11 bases between the two ends. Germline lookup yields CDR1 MNHEY and CDR2 SVGAGI.

This chain uses TRBV3-1 (or the pseudogene TRBV3-2) with TRBJ2-7; 8 bases map to TRBD1. Trimming took 4 bases from V and 2 from J; bases not matched to a gene: 13. This CDR3 is built from 17 residues. Germline CDR1 is LGHDT and CDR2 is YNNKEL (reference sequence). CDR3 loop: CASSPSPPGGAPYEQYF. In DNA form, the CDR3 reads TGTGCCAGCAGCCCCTCACCCCCAGGGGGCGCCCCCTACGAGCAGTACTTC.

The gene calls are TRBV28 and TRBJ2-7; the D is unclear. CDR3 length equals 11 residues. Trimming shortened V by 4 bases and J by 3 bases, and 4 bases separated the two germline ends. Germline CDR1 MDHEN, CDR2 SYDVKM. The CDR3 sequence is CASSSYYEQYF. The DNA of the CDR3 is TGTGCCAGCAGTTCCTACTACGAGCAGTACTTC.